Each of the 20 T cell receptor beta chains below was sequenced from the same sample in a study of OX40 agonist ivuxolimab in advanced cancers. Produced via immunoSEQ multiplex PCR; TCRdb's table is partial and in-frame only. The table lists fewer than 40,000 clones, 65% to 85% of them singletons, with roughly a fifth in the top ten. The source material was CD4+ or CD8+ T cells sorted from blood, sampled in a trial of the OX40 agonist ivuxolimab. The receptors here all came from an adult with an advanced solid tumor such as melanoma, head and neck, liver or kidney cancer.

The chain combines TRBV4-3 with TRBJ2-7; D unclear. The V end was cut by 1 base, the J end by 5 bases, with 12 bases between. The length of the CDR3 is 14 residues. Looked up from germline, CDR1 is LGHNA and CDR2 is YSLEER. Here the CDR3 reads CASSQGSSVNEQYF. For the CDR3, the DNA is TGCGCCAGCAGCCAAGGGAGCAGCGTGAACGAGCAGTACTTC.

This clone was detected a few times. The rearrangement joins TRBV5-5 to TRBJ2-7; D unclear. From germline, CDR1 is SGHKS and CDR2 YYEKEE (reference sequence). The CDR3 sequence is 13 residues long. Trimming shortened V by 0 bases and J by 3 bases, and 7 bases separated the two germline ends. The CDR3 spells CASSLGSYYEQYF. The DNA for the CDR3 is TGTGCCAGCAGCTTGGGGTCTTACTACGAGCAGTACTTC.

For this clone: An end of the junction differs from the germline gene, which may be a read error. This rearrangement joins TRBV2 to TRBJ2-1, with 9 bases fitting TRBD1. Germline CDR1 and CDR2: SNHLY and FYNNEI. This CDR3 region has 16 residues. The CDR3 reads CASREADRGLYNEQFF. DNA of the CDR3: TGTGCCAGCAGGGAAGCGGACAGGGGACTTTACAATGAGCAGTTCTTC.

The V call is TRBV4-3, the J call TRBJ2-7, with D possibly called TRBD1 or TRBD2 (5 bases each). Germline V gene lookup returns CDR1 LGHNA and CDR2 YSLEER. The CDR3 runs 15 residues. The V end lost 0 bases, the J end lost 3 bases, and 12 bases lay between the germline ends. The CDR3 loop is CASSQDWDGLYEQYF. The CDR3 nucleotides are TGCGCCAGCAGCCAAGATTGGGACGGTCTCTACGAGCAGTACTTC.

The V gene is TRBV4-2, the J gene TRBJ2-3; D is possibly TRBD2 (6 bases). V lost 3 bases to trimming and J lost 2 bases, with 12 bases between them. The germline CDR1 and CDR2 sequences are LGHNA and YNFKEQ. The CDR3 contains 15 residues. The CDR3 is CASSHAEGPTDTQYF. In nucleotides, the CDR3 is TGTGCCAGCAGCCATGCGGAGGGGCCCACAGATACGCAGTATTTT.

This chain links TRBV19 with TRBJ2-7; D might be TRBD1 (6 bases). Trimming removed 3 bases from V and 6 bases from J, with 15 bases in between. The germline V gene encodes CDR1 LNHDA and CDR2 SQIVND (reference sequence). This CDR3 comprises 14 residues. Here the CDR3 reads CASSMATGPAEQYF. The CDR3 DNA reads as TGTGCCAGTAGTATGGCGACAGGACCTGCCGAGCAGTACTTC. Variable domain in full (rest from reference TRBV19 and TRBJ2-7): DGGITQSPKYLFRKEGQNVTLSCEQNLNHDAMYWYRQDPGQGLRLIYYSQIVNDFQKGDIAEGYSVSREKKESFPLTVTSAQKNPTAFYLCASSMATGPAEQYFGPGTRLTVT.

Regarding this clone: The same CDR3 is also encoded by other DNA sequences in this sample. The chain employs TRBV27 and TRBJ1-1; D is perhaps TRBD1 (5 bases). V was pared by 4 bases and J by 1 base, with 7 bases between. The germline V gene encodes CDR1 MNHEY and CDR2 SMNVEV (reference sequence). This CDR3 spans 13 amino acids. Here the CDR3 reads CASSWRGNTEAFF. Here the CDR3 DNA reads TGTGCCAGCAGTTGGAGGGGGAACACTGAAGCTTTCTTT.

The V call is TRBV5-4, the J call TRBJ2-7; D is uncertain. Trimming shortened V by 4 bases and J by 0 bases, and 11 bases separated the two germline ends. Germline V lookup: CDR1 SGHNT, CDR2 YYREEE (reference sequence). The CDR3 is made up of 14 amino acids. CDR3 protein: CASSGDQSSYEQYF. For the CDR3, the DNA is TGTGCCAGCAGCGGTGACCAGAGCTCCTACGAGCAGTACTTC.

The chain combines TRBV28 with TRBJ1-2, with 9 bases identical to TRBD1. This CDR3 has 15 amino acids. The J segment lost 7 bases and the V segment lost 3 bases, leaving 9 bases of the junction unmatched. The germline V gene encodes CDR1 MDHEN and CDR2 SYDVKM. The DNA for the CDR3 is TGTGCCAGCAGTTTGTCCCGGGACAGGGTCGGTGGCTACACCTTC. This codes for CASSLSRDRVGGYTF.

This clone came up once. The rearrangement uses TRBV7-7 and TRBJ2-5; no firm D call. CDR3 length: 14 residues. Trimming took off 1 base at V and 7 bases at J, with 13 bases between the two ends. CDR1 is SSHAT and CDR2 is FNYEAQ in the germline V gene (reference sequence). The CDR3 nucleotides read TGTGCCAGCAGCTTAGGTCCTCGATCTGGGACCCAGTACTTC. Amino acids: CASSLGPRSGTQYF.

The rearrangement joins TRBV7-3 to TRBJ1-5; tentative D call: TRBD1 (6 bases). Per the germline V gene, CDR1 is SGHTA and CDR2 is FQGTGA. Between the trimmed V and J ends, which lost 4 bases and 2 bases, there was a span of 21 bases. The CDR3 is made up of 18 amino acids. The CDR3 nucleotides read TGTGCCAGCAGCTCGGCACAGGGAGAGGCATTGGGCAATCAGCCCCAGCATTTT. This gives the protein CASSSAQGEALGNQPQHF.

The chain has TRBV5-1 and TRBJ1-1, with 9 bases matching TRBD1. With 4 bases clipped from V and 7 bases from J, the junction kept 8 bases outside the gene matches. Germline V gene data show CDR1 as SGHRS and CDR2 as YFSETQ. The CDR3 consists of 14 residues. In nucleotides, the CDR3 is TGCGCCAGCAGCCCGGGACAGGGAAGAGATGAAGCTTTCTTT. Translation gives CASSPGQGRDEAFF. The entire variable domain, with the rest obtained from reference TRBV5-1 and TRBJ1-1, is as follows: KAGVTQTPRYLIKTRGQQVTLSCSPISGHRSVSWYQQTPGQGLQFLFEYFSETQRNKGNFPGRFSGRQFSNSRSEMNVSTLELGDSALYLCASSPGQGRDEAFFGQGTRLTVV.

This clone showed up just a few times. This sample also contains other DNA sequences that code for the same CDR3. The chain uses TRBV19 and TRBJ2-7; 11 bases are a match to TRBD1. Germline CDR1 and CDR2: LNHDA and SQIVND (reference sequence). Germline trimming cut 5 bases from V and 3 bases from J; bases unmatched to any gene: 3. This CDR3 has 14 residues. CDR3 in DNA: TGTGCCAGTAGTGCCGGGACAGGGGGCTACGAGCAGTACTTC. It translates to CASSAGTGGYEQYF.

This clone was seen once. The V call is TRBV19, the J call TRBJ1-5; D uncertain. CDR1 and CDR2 from the germline V gene are LNHDA and SQIVND (reference sequence). The CDR3 loop spans 15 amino acids. Trimming cost V 1 base and J 4 bases, with 11 bases left between them. CDR3 nucleotide sequence: TGTGCCAGTAGTATAGGTGGAGGGTTTAATCAGCCCCAGCATTTT. It specifies CASSIGGGFNQPQHF.

The chain joins TRBV6-1 to TRBJ2-1; 10 nucleotides match TRBD1. The CDR3 runs 15 residues. V was clipped by 4 bases and J by 3 bases; unmatched bases: 3. Germline loops: CDR1 MNHNS, CDR2 SASEGT. The CDR3 region has the DNA TGTGCCAGCAGTGCAGGACAGGGGGGCTACAATGAGCAGTTCTTC. Translating gives CASSAGQGGYNEQFF.

About this clone: One junction end does not reproduce the germline sequence, and a read error may be involved. The chain carries TRBV6-5 and TRBJ1-2; tentatively, D is TRBD1 (5 bases). Germline V gene lookup returns CDR1 MNHEY and CDR2 SVGAGI. This CDR3 spans 13 amino acids. The CDR3 DNA is TGTGCCAGCAGCTCCGGCGGGGACTCGCCCTGGGCCTTC. It yields the protein CASSSGGDSPWAF.

This clone showed up just once. The rearrangement links TRBV28 to TRBJ2-7, with 9 nucleotides matching TRBD1. J was trimmed by 5 bases and V by 5 bases; bases with no gene match: 10. The CDR3 extends over 15 amino acids. Germline V gene sequence: CDR1 MDHEN, CDR2 SYDVKM. The CDR3 DNA sequence: TGTGCCAGCAGTCAGGGGGACAGGGAGATTCACGAGCAGTACTTC. Encoded protein: CASSQGDREIHEQYF.

This clone came up once. The V and J genes are TRBV19 and TRBJ2-7; 9 bases match TRBD2. This CDR3 is 14 amino acids long. Germline-derived CDR1 and CDR2 are LNHDA and SQIVND (reference sequence). Trimming removed 4 bases from V and 3 bases from J; junction bases left unmatched: 4. CDR3 sequence (DNA): TGTGCCAGTAGTACCAAAGCGGGAGGCTACGAGCAGTACTTC. Amino acid sequence: CASSTKAGGYEQYF. Drawing the rest from reference TRBV19 and TRBJ2-7, the complete variable domain is DGGITQSPKYLFRKEGQNVTLSCEQNLNHDAMYWYRQDPGQGLRLIYYSQIVNDFQKGDIAEGYSVSREKKESFPLTVTSAQKNPTAFYLCASSTKAGGYEQYFGPGTRLTVT.

This clone was counted only a few times. The chain combines TRBV7-9 with TRBJ2-7; 9 positions agree with TRBD1. This CDR3 is 14 amino acids long. Germline CDR1 and CDR2: SEHNR and FQNEAQ (reference sequence). The V segment lost 1 base and the J segment 5 bases; nucleotides outside the gene matches: 3. CDR3 bases: TGTGCCAGCAGCTTAGTACAGGGGGCCAACGAGCAGTACTTC. It specifies CASSLVQGANEQYF.

V is TRBV7-9 and J is TRBJ1-1; D call uncertain. The CDR3 is 14 residues long. Germline V gives CDR1 SEHNR, CDR2 FQNEAQ (reference sequence). V was trimmed by 0 bases and J by 4 bases, leaving 9 bases between them. The CDR3: CASSLAGRSTEAFF. The CDR3 region has the DNA TGTGCCAGCAGCTTAGCGGGGAGGAGCACTGAAGCTTTCTTT.